This TCR beta chain was identified during a study of cytomegalovirus exposure and HLA in healthy donors. Study-level results: Evidence from a later analysis indicated that most CMV-associated TCR beta chains looked HLA-restricted. The classifier, whose performance was assessed in both the original and validation cohorts, reportedly diagnosed cytomegalovirus status with high specificity and sensitivity.

This clone appeared once. Its target is unknown. Primers for the PCR totalled 60 Vbeta and 13 Jbeta. In the authors' methods: Roughly 11 million shared chains were among around 80 million unique TCR beta chains counted in a later analysis. Measured with immunoSEQ multiplex PCR; TCRdb has only the in-frame clones, and not every one. V and J calls and clone size follow that table, whereas D and trimming were derived from the DNA. This table has approximately 180,000 clones, 70% to 85% appearing once. This CDR3 spans 14 amino acids. Trimming took 0 bases from V and 2 from J, leaving 8 bases between them. Germline V gives CDR1 SGHNT, CDR2 YYREEE (reference sequence).

This clonotype was obtained from a woman aged 25 to 45 in good health and CMV-seropositive. The source material was PBMCs. The chain has TRBV5-4 and TRBJ2-5; maybe TRBD1 (6 bases). The CDR3 nucleotides read TGTGCCAGCAGCTTGGCAGGGGTGCAAGAGACCCAGTACTTC. It is translated as CASSLAGVQETQYF.